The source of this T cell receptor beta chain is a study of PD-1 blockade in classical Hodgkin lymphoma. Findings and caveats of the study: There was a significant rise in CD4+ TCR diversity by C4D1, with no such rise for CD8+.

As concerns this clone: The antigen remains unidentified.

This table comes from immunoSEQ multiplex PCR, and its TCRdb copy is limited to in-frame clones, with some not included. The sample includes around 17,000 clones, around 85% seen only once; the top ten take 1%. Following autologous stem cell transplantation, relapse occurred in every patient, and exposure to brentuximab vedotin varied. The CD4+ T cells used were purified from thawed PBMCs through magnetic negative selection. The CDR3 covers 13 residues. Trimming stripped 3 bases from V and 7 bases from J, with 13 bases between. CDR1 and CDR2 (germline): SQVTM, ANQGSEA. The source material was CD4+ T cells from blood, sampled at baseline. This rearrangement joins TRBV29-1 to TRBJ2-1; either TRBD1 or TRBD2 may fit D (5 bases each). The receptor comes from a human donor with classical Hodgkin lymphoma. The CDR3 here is CSVERGAGNEQFF. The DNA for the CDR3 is TGCAGCGTTGAGAGGGGAGCAGGGAATGAGCAGTTCTTC.